The 21 T cell receptor beta chains listed next were all sequenced from one sample in a study of blood T cell repertoires in COVID-19. The method was immunoSEQ multiplex PCR; TCRdb's version includes in-frame clones alone and lacks a portion of them. Found here are 150,000 to 200,000 clones, roughly 80% of them singletons; the top ten hold roughly 19%. Sequenced sample: peripheral blood. These receptors came from an elderly woman with acute or convalescent COVID-19.

This sequence joins TRBV6-2 or TRBV6-3 and TRBJ2-2; 7 bases are shared with TRBD1. The CDR3 totals 14 residues. Trimming took 5 bases from V and 8 from J; bases not matched to a gene: 8. Germline lookup yields CDR1 MNHEY and CDR2 SVGEGT. The CDR3: CASSPGQSLGELFF. The CDR3 nucleotides read TGTGCCAGCAGTCCGGGACAGTCATTAGGGGAGCTGTTTTTT.

The count of this clone is one. The CDR3 sequence is CASRQGRITNYGYTF. The CDR3 DNA reads as TGTGCCAGCAGGCAGGGGAGAATCACTAACTATGGCTACACCTTC. This chain links TRBV2 with TRBJ1-2; the D gene is possibly TRBD1 (6 bases). This CDR3 has 15 residues. V shed 6 bases and J shed 0 bases, with 14 bases lying between them. The germline V gene encodes CDR1 SNHLY and CDR2 FYNNEI. The full variable domain, its missing parts supplied by reference TRBV2 and TRBJ1-2, is EPEVTQTPSHQVTQMGQEVILRCVPISNHLYFYWYRQILGQKVEFLVSFYNNEISEKSEIFDDQFSVERPDGSNFTLKIRSTKLEDSAMYFCASRQGRITNYGYTFGSGTRLTVV.

V and J are TRBV5-1 and TRBJ2-1, with D possibly matching TRBD2 (6 bases). The CDR3 consists of 19 residues. CDR1 is SGHRS, CDR2 YFSETQ, per germline. V gave up 0 bases and J gave up 0 bases, with 19 bases separating them. CDR3: CASSLEDGGIQYSYNEQFF. DNA for the CDR3: TGCGCCAGCAGCTTGGAAGATGGCGGGATTCAATACTCCTACAATGAGCAGTTCTTC.

The chain is built from TRBV5-6 and TRBJ1-2; a possible D gene is TRBD1 (5 bases). There are 14 residues in the CDR3. Germline values: CDR1 SGHDT, CDR2 YYEEEE. V was shortened by 2 bases and J by 2 bases, with 10 bases between the two germline ends. CDR3 region: CASSFGHGNYGYTF. The CDR3 region has the DNA TGTGCCAGCAGCTTTGGACACGGCAACTATGGCTACACCTTC.

This rearrangement joins TRBV18 to TRBJ2-7; 12 nucleotides line up with TRBD2. Trimming at V came to 2 bases and at J to 5 bases, leaving 4 bases not matched to a gene. The CDR3 is 15 residues long. Germline V lookup: CDR1 KGHSH, CDR2 LQKENI. In DNA, the CDR3 is TGTGCCAGCTCACCAAAGACTAGCGGGAGCGACGAGCAGTACTTC. It yields the protein CASSPKTSGSDEQYF.

The chain uses TRBV7-9 and TRBJ2-2, with TRBD1 identical over 7 bases. The CDR3 totals 16 residues. CDR1 and CDR2 (germline): SEHNR, FQNEAQ (reference sequence). Trimming took 5 bases from V and 1 from J; bases not matched to a gene: 7. This CDR3 reads CASSEGARGNTGELFF. Written as DNA, the CDR3 is TGTGCCAGCAGCGAGGGGGCCAGGGGGAACACCGGGGAGCTGTTTTTT.

This clone was recorded once. The chain combines TRBV5-1 with TRBJ2-7; weak D call: TRBD2 (6 bases). Germline CDR1 reads SGHRS; CDR2 reads YFSETQ. The CDR3 loop spans 14 amino acids. Trimming pared 2 bases from V and 4 bases from J, leaving 13 bases between. The CDR3 DNA follows: TGCGCCAGCAGCTTAACGGGACTCTCATACGAGCAGTACTTC. Protein: CASSLTGLSYEQYF.

The chain combines TRBV19 with TRBJ1-2, with 7 bases matching TRBD1. The CDR3 sequence is 18 residues long. V lost 3 bases and J lost 7; bases outside the gene matches: 20. Germline CDR1 is LNHDA and CDR2 is SQIVND (reference sequence). Here the CDR3 reads CASSINQGVYPSRSGYTF. CDR3 DNA sequence: TGTGCCAGTAGTATTAATCAGGGGGTCTATCCCAGTAGAAGTGGCTACACCTTC.

The chain links TRBV6-5 to TRBJ1-1; D remains unclear. The CDR3 has 12 amino acids. Deletions cut 5 bases from V and 5 bases from J, with 9 bases between. In germline, CDR1 is MNHEY, CDR2 SVGAGI. The CDR3 sequence is CASSPEWTEAFF. The CDR3 nucleotides are TGTGCCAGCAGTCCGGAGTGGACTGAAGCTTTCTTT.

V and J are TRBV5-6 and TRBJ1-3; D is unresolved. There are 14 residues in the CDR3. Germline CDR1 and CDR2: SGHDT and YYEEEE. V was pared by 6 bases and J by 0 bases, with 10 bases between. CDR3 protein: CASNERDSGNTIYF. The CDR3 DNA is TGTGCCAGCAACGAACGAGACTCTGGAAACACCATATATTTT.

J is TRBJ2-1 and V is TRBV3-1 (or the pseudogene TRBV3-2); D not certain. The CDR3 totals 13 residues. The V end lost 3 bases, the J end lost 4 bases, and 7 bases lay between the germline ends. Germline values: CDR1 LGHDT, CDR2 YNNKEL (reference sequence). The CDR3 sequence: CASSHDKYNEQFF. The CDR3, as DNA: TGTGCCAGCAGCCACGACAAATACAATGAGCAGTTCTTC.

The chain carries TRBV18 and TRBJ1-4; 7 nucleotides line up with TRBD1. The trim removed 3 bases at V and 4 bases at J, leaving 2 bases unmatched. The germline CDR1 and CDR2 sequences are KGHSH and LQKENI. This CDR3 is built from 14 residues. CDR3 sequence (DNA): TGTGCCAGCTCACCCAGGGGGGATAATGAAAAACTGTTTTTT. It translates to CASSPRGDNEKLFF.

In this sample, this clone turned up a few times. The chain couples TRBV5-6 to TRBJ2-7, with TRBD2 identical over 8 bases. The V and J ends lost 4 bases and 3 bases, in that order; junction bases with no gene match: 6. Germline V gives CDR1 SGHDT, CDR2 YYEEEE. The length of the CDR3 is 14 residues. DNA of the CDR3: TGTGCCAGCAGCATGAGCGGGAGTAGCTACGAGCAGTACTTC. Protein product: CASSMSGSSYEQYF.

The chain links TRBV4-1 to TRBJ2-7, with a weak D call TRBD1 (6 bases). The germline V and J ends were trimmed by 2 bases and 0 bases, with 14 bases remaining between them. CDR3 size: 16 residues. Germline V gives CDR1 MGHRA, CDR2 YSYEKL. CDR3 DNA sequence: TGCGCCAGCAGCCAATCCGGGACACCGAGCTCCTACGAGCAGTACTTC. Protein product: CASSQSGTPSSYEQYF.

The chain joins TRBV7-2 to TRBJ2-7; 8 positions match TRBD1. Germline lookup yields CDR1 SGHTA and CDR2 FQGNSA. With 4 bases clipped from V and 3 bases from J, the junction kept 8 bases outside the gene matches. The CDR3 length is 15 residues. This CDR3 reads CASSSWTGYVYEQYF. CDR3 nucleotide sequence: TGTGCCAGCAGCTCATGGACAGGGTATGTCTACGAGCAGTACTTC.

The genes are TRBV12-3 or TRBV12-4 and TRBJ1-4, with TRBD1 identical over 7 bases. The trim removed 6 bases at V and 11 bases at J, leaving 9 bases unmatched. The CDR3 spans 13 residues. CDR3 bases: TGTGCCAGCAGGGCGACAGGGAAAGAGAAACTGTTTTTT. Translated: CASRATGKEKLFF.

The genes are TRBV29-1 and TRBJ2-3; TRBD2 matches 9 bases. The V and J ends lost 0 bases and 3 bases, in that order; junction bases with no gene match: 7. Germline V gene data show CDR1 as SQVTM and CDR2 as ANQGSEA. The CDR3 contains 16 residues. The CDR3 spells CSVEDLGGGGTDTQYF. The CDR3 DNA reads as TGCAGCGTTGAAGACCTTGGCGGGGGGGGGACAGATACGCAGTATTTT.

This CDR3 is CASSLTGAATDTQYF. The CDR3 DNA reads as TGTGCCAGCAGCCTGACAGGGGCGGCGACAGATACGCAGTATTTT. The V call is TRBV6-6, the J call TRBJ2-3; 8 nucleotides match TRBD1. CDR1 MNHNY and CDR2 SVGAGI come from the germline V gene (reference sequence). After removal of 6 bases from V and 3 bases from J, the junction contained 8 bases not matched to a gene. The CDR3 is 15 residues long.

The gene calls are TRBV6-5 and TRBJ2-3, with 8 bases fitting TRBD2. Germline assignment: CDR1 MNHEY and CDR2 SVGAGI. The V and J ends lost 6 bases and 5 bases, in that order; junction bases with no gene match: 7. The CDR3 has 14 residues. DNA of the CDR3: TGTGCCAGCAGAACGGGAGGGCCCGGAGATACGCAGTATTTT. Its protein product is CASRTGGPGDTQYF.

The chain combines TRBV28 with TRBJ2-5, with 10 bases matching TRBD2. Germline-derived CDR1 and CDR2 are MDHEN and SYDVKM. CDR3 size: 15 residues. J was trimmed by 5 bases and V by 5 bases; bases with no gene match: 8. CDR3 amino acids: CASSPPSGRGETQYF. The CDR3 bases are TGTGCCAGCAGTCCCCCTAGCGGGAGAGGGGAGACCCAGTACTTC.

The V gene is TRBV5-1, the J gene TRBJ2-3; D is uncertain. The length of the CDR3 is 15 residues. Germline CDR1 SGHRS, CDR2 YFSETQ. V lost 1 base and J 4 bases, leaving 13 bases between the germline ends. This chain's CDR3 is CASSLNGYTADTQYF. In DNA form, the CDR3 reads TGCGCCAGCAGCTTGAACGGGTACACGGCAGATACGCAGTATTTT.